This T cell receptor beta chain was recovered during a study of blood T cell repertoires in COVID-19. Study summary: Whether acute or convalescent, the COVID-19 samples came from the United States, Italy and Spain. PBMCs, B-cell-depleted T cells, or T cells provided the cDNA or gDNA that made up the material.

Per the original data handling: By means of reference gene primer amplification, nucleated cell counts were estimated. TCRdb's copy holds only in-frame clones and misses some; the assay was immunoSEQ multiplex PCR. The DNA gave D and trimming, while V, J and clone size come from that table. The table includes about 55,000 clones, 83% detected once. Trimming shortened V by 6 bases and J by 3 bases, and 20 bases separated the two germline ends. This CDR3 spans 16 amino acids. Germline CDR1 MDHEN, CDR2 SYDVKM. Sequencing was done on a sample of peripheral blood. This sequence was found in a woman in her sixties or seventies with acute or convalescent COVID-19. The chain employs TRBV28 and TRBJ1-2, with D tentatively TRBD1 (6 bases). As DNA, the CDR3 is TGTGCCAGCAGCAAGGGGGGGGCAGGGGTCGACTATGGCTACACCTTC. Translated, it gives CASSKGGAGVDYGYTF.